The 7 T cell receptor beta chains below all came from one sample that was sequenced in a study of vaccination effects on CD4 cells after COVID-19. Using immunoSEQ multiplex PCR, the repertoire was profiled, and TCRdb retains in-frame clones only, with some absent. This table has approximately 70,000 clones, about 80% appearing once. The antigens these receptors bind are not known. Peptide-pool stimulation followed by sequencing identified expanded antigen-specific CD4+ clonotypes in the ViraFEST assay. The culture ran for about eleven days before CD4+ T cells were isolated. Participants were given two doses of BNT162b2 or mRNA-1273 vaccine. The material sequenced was CD4+ T cells from PBMCs cultured with HCoV-OC43 spike peptides, taken after COVID-19 vaccination. Subset reported: HCoV-OC43 spike overlapping peptide pool stimulation. These receptors came from a human donor who received a COVID-19 vaccine.

This clone was seen only a few times. The chain uses TRBV5-1 and TRBJ2-5; the match to TRBD1 covers 8 bases. This CDR3 comprises 15 residues. V was pared by 3 bases and J by 9 bases, with 13 bases of the junction left unmatched. Germline values: CDR1 SGHRS, CDR2 YFSETQ. The CDR3 protein is CASSYGQGTSMAQYF. In DNA form, the CDR3 reads TGCGCCAGCAGCTATGGACAGGGCACGTCTATGGCCCAGTACTTC.

The V gene is TRBV27, the J gene TRBJ1-2; D remains ambiguous. Germline-derived CDR1 and CDR2 are MNHEY and SMNVEV (reference sequence). The CDR3 extends over 14 amino acids. Deletions cut 5 bases from V and 8 bases from J, with 18 bases between. This chain's CDR3 is CASSVHSLTGGYTF. In DNA, the CDR3 is TGTGCCAGCAGTGTGCATAGCCTAACGGGGGGCTACACCTTC.

This clone has a single count. J is TRBJ1-5 and V is TRBV4-3; possibly TRBD1 for D (6 bases). The CDR3 totals 17 residues. From germline, CDR1 is LGHNA and CDR2 YSLEER. V was pared by 0 bases and J by 1 base, with 13 bases between. The CDR3 DNA follows: TGCGCCAGCAGCCAAGATGTTTGGGGGCAGAGCAATCAGCCCCAGCATTTT. This codes for CASSQDVWGQSNQPQHF.

In its sample, this clone was seen a few times. Here the CDR3 DNA reads TGTGCCTGTGAGCGGGGGGCCGGGGGAAATGAGCAGTTCTTC. This codes for CACERGAGGNEQFF. The gene calls are TRBV30 and TRBJ2-1; 9 bases fit TRBD2. Germline lookup yields CDR1 GTSNPN and CDR2 SVGIG (reference sequence). The junction had 10 bases not matched to a gene; V was cut back by 6 bases and J by 7 bases. The CDR3 runs 14 residues.

The chain recombines TRBV11-2 with TRBJ2-5; 8 bases line up with TRBD2. CDR1 SGHAT and CDR2 FQNNGV come from the germline V gene. This CDR3 is built from 16 residues. Trimming at V came to 1 base and at J to 6 bases, leaving 10 bases not matched to a gene. CDR3 bases: TGTGCCAGCAGCTTAGCGGGCGGGGGGTTGAGACAGACCCAGTACTTC. It specifies CASSLAGGGLRQTQYF.

The V and J genes are TRBV10-1 and TRBJ2-7; 10 bases are shared with TRBD1. V lost 6 bases and J lost 3; bases outside the gene matches: 17. The CDR3 runs to 18 residues. Looked up from germline, CDR1 is WNHNN and CDR2 is SYGVQD (reference sequence). The CDR3 coding sequence is TGCGCCAGCAGAAAGGGACAGGGGAGATGGGGTGGAGACTACGAGCAGTACGTC. Amino acid sequence: CASRKGQGRWGGDYEQYV.

The chain uses TRBV28 and TRBJ1-2, with 9 nucleotides matching TRBD1. Germline V CDR1 and CDR2: MDHEN, SYDVKM. Trimming at V came to 6 bases and at J to 2 bases, leaving 7 bases not matched to a gene. The CDR3 sequence is 15 residues long. The CDR3 DNA reads as TGTGCCAGCAGCGGTACCGGGACAGGGAACTATGGCTACACCTTC. Translating gives CASSGTGTGNYGYTF.